The 26 T cell receptor beta chains below all came from one sample that was sequenced in a study of shared clonotypes between healthy human individuals. The table came from immunoSEQ multiplex PCR; TCRdb's copy has only in-frame clones and leaves some out. Of under 1,100,000 clones listed, approximately 68% were seen once; the top ten hold over 1.3%. What was sequenced was memory CD4+ T cells sorted from blood. Indicated subset: CD45RA-negative fraction. The receptors shown here come from a man aged 18 to 29 in good health.

This clone was detected ten times or more. V and J are TRBV4-2 and TRBJ1-5, with D uncertain. Trimming left V 1 base short and J 0 bases short, with 10 bases between. CDR3 size: 16 residues. Germline CDR1 LGHNA, CDR2 YNFKEQ. The CDR3 protein is CASSQVAGYSNQPQHF. CDR3 sequence (DNA): TGTGCCAGCAGCCAAGTGGCTGGCTATAGCAATCAGCCCCAGCATTTT.

This chain joins TRBV29-1 and TRBJ2-1; 11 bases align to TRBD1. V was pared by 1 base and J by 4 bases, with 3 bases of the junction left unmatched. CDR1 is SQVTM, CDR2 ANQGSEA, per germline. This CDR3 is 15 amino acids long. In nucleotides, the CDR3 is TGCAGCGTTGAAGGGGACAGGGGGGCTTACAATGAGCAGTTCTTC. Translation gives CSVEGDRGAYNEQFF.

The chain recombines TRBV10-3 with TRBJ2-5; possibly TRBD1 or TRBD2 for D (5 bases each). Germline lookup yields CDR1 ENHRY and CDR2 SYGVKD. CDR3 size: 14 residues. V lost 3 bases to trimming and J lost 4 bases, with 12 bases between them. The CDR3, as DNA: TGTGCCATCAGTGAAACGGGGCAGGGAGAGACCCAGTACTTC. This sequence encodes CAISETGQGETQYF.

This chain uses TRBV5-8 with TRBJ2-7; a possible D gene is TRBD2 (5 bases). Germline loops: CDR1 SGHTS, CDR2 YDEGEE. The V end lost 2 bases, the J end lost 1 base, and 19 bases lay between the germline ends. The CDR3 spans 17 residues. The CDR3 region has the DNA TGTGCCAGCAGCTTTGTATGGACTGAGGGATATTCCTACGAGCAGTACTTC. The encoded protein is CASSFVWTEGYSYEQYF.

The genes are TRBV11-2 and TRBJ1-1; D call uncertain. This CDR3 contains 14 residues. Trimming cost V 1 base and J 1 base, with 7 bases left between them. Germline V gene lookup returns CDR1 SGHAT and CDR2 FQNNGV. DNA of the CDR3: TGTGCCAGCAGCTTAGCCAGCTGGAACACTGAAGCTTTCTTT. This encodes CASSLASWNTEAFF.

This clone has just a few counts. The chain uses TRBV6-5 and TRBJ1-2, with TRBD1 matching 8 bases. Looked up from germline, CDR1 is MNHEY and CDR2 is SVGAGI. CDR3 length equals 15 residues. Losses at the gene ends were 4 bases for V and 4 bases for J; bases not matched to a gene: 8. The CDR3 region has the DNA TGTGCCAGCAGTTCCGCAGGGGGCGAAACCTATGGCTACACCTTC. It yields the protein CASSSAGGETYGYTF.

The rearrangement joins TRBV6-5 to TRBJ1-2; TRBD1 might be the D (6 bases). CDR3 length: 14 amino acids. V gave up 6 bases and J gave up 6 bases, with 17 bases separating them. CDR1 and CDR2 (germline): MNHEY, SVGAGI. CDR3 coding DNA: TGTGCCAGCAGCCTTTTATCGGGGGGCAATGGCTACACCTTC. Its protein is CASSLLSGGNGYTF.

The chain is built from TRBV5-8 and TRBJ1-5; 8 bases align to TRBD1. V was pared by 4 bases and J by 3 bases, with 6 bases of the junction left unmatched. Per the germline V gene, CDR1 is SGHTS and CDR2 is YDEGEE. This CDR3 comprises 15 residues. The CDR3 loop is CASSAGQAPNQPQHF. The CDR3 DNA sequence: TGTGCCAGCAGCGCGGGACAGGCCCCCAATCAGCCCCAGCATTTT.

V usage is TRBV5-1 and J usage is TRBJ1-1, with a tentative D call TRBD1 (5 bases). Trimming took off 1 base at V and 8 bases at J, with 12 bases between the two ends. The germline V gene has CDR1 SGHRS and CDR2 YFSETQ. This CDR3 is 13 amino acids long. The CDR3 loop reads CASSLQTRGEAFF. CDR3 sequence (DNA): TGCGCCAGCAGCTTGCAGACGAGGGGCGAAGCTTTCTTT. Using reference TRBV5-1 and TRBJ1-1 for the parts outside the CDR3, the full variable domain is KAGVTQTPRYLIKTRGQQVTLSCSPISGHRSVSWYQQTPGQGLQFLFEYFSETQRNKGNFPGRFSGRQFSNSRSEMNVSTLELGDSALYLCASSLQTRGEAFFGQGTRLTVV.

The sample holds a few counts of this clone. The chain is built from TRBV9 and TRBJ1-2; D is undetermined. CDR3 length equals 11 residues. Trimming stripped 4 bases from V and 5 bases from J, with 6 bases between. Germline assignment: CDR1 SGDLS and CDR2 YYNGEE. The CDR3: CASSQQYGYTF. CDR3 coding DNA: TGTGCCAGCAGCCAACAGTATGGCTACACCTTC.

This chain joins TRBV6-1 and TRBJ1-6; 7 bases are shared with TRBD1. Germline CDR1 MNHNS, CDR2 SASEGT. With V trimmed by 6 bases and J by 5 bases, 7 bases remained unmatched. CDR3 length: 15 residues. DNA for the CDR3: TGTGCCAGCAGATTCCGGGACAGTCATAATTCACCCCTCCACTTT. It specifies CASRFRDSHNSPLHF.

The genes are TRBV14 and TRBJ2-3; D unresolved. The CDR3 sequence is 13 residues long. V dropped 0 bases and J dropped 8 bases, with 9 bases sitting between them. Germline loops: CDR1 SGHDN, CDR2 FVKESK. The CDR3 coding sequence is TGTGCCAGCAGCCAAGATGTGGTAGCTACGCAGTATTTT. Protein: CASSQDVVATQYF. Based on the CDR3 plus reference TRBV14 and TRBJ2-3, the full variable domain is EAGVTQFPSHSVIEKGQTVTLRCDPISGHDNLYWYRRVMGKEIKFLLHFVKESKQDESGMPNNRFLAERTGGTYSTLKVQPAELEDSGVYFCASSQDVVATQYFGPGTRLTVL.

There are many counts of this clone. The chain recombines TRBV5-6 with TRBJ2-7, with 12 positions matching TRBD1. Germline V lookup: CDR1 SGHDT, CDR2 YYEEEE. V trimming: 4 bases; J trimming: 4 bases; junction bases outside the gene matches: 9. The CDR3 has 16 amino acids. CDR3 region: CASSTGTGGALYEQYF. Written as DNA, the CDR3 is TGTGCCAGCAGCACCGGGACAGGGGGCGCGTTGTACGAGCAGTACTTC.

The chain links TRBV4-1 to TRBJ2-2; TRBD2 is a possible D gene (5 bases). The CDR3 is 15 amino acids. Germline V gives CDR1 MGHRA, CDR2 YSYEKL. V was cut by 0 bases and J by 6 bases, with 11 bases left in between. As DNA, the CDR3 is TGCGCCAGCAGCCAAGATCGCGGGTTCCCCGGGGAGCTGTTTTTT. Translating it yields CASSQDRGFPGELFF.

This rearrangement joins TRBV30 to TRBJ1-2; tentative D call: TRBD1 (5 bases). Germline values: CDR1 GTSNPN, CDR2 SVGIG (reference sequence). The V and J ends lost 4 bases and 0 bases respectively, with 12 bases between them. CDR3 length: 14 amino acids. CDR3 sequence reads: CAWKSGTANYGYTF. The CDR3, as DNA: TGTGCCTGGAAGTCCGGGACGGCTAACTATGGCTACACCTTC.

A note on this clone: Other nucleotide sequences in the sample specify the same CDR3. This chain connects TRBV5-1 to TRBJ2-7, with TRBD1 identical over 7 bases. Germline CDR1 is SGHRS and CDR2 is YFSETQ. The CDR3 consists of 15 residues. Trimming took 0 bases from V and 4 from J; bases not matched to a gene: 7. CDR3 in amino acids: CASSLGLGGSYEQYF. CDR3 in DNA: TGCGCCAGCAGCTTGGGCCTAGGGGGCTCTTACGAGCAGTACTTC.

This clone was seen more than once but under ten times. This chain connects TRBV7-2 to TRBJ1-2; a possible D gene is TRBD1 (6 bases). The CDR3 runs to 12 residues. Germline V gives CDR1 SGHTA, CDR2 FQGNSA. Trimming pared 7 bases from V and 8 bases from J, leaving 14 bases between. The CDR3 here is CASNPGRGGYTF. The CDR3 DNA reads TGTGCCAGCAACCCGGGAAGGGGGGGCTACACCTTC. Together with reference TRBV7-2 and TRBJ1-2, the CDR3 gives the full variable domain: GAGVSQSPSNKVTEKGKDVELRCDPISGHTALYWYRQSLGQGLEFLIYFQGNSAPDKSGLPSDRFSAERTGGSVSTLTIQRTQQEDSAVYLCASNPGRGGYTFGSGTRLTVV.

The rearrangement uses TRBV7-9 and TRBJ2-3; D is tentatively TRBD1 or TRBD2 (6 bases each). Trimming left V 7 bases short and J 0 bases short, with 11 bases between. Germline lookup yields CDR1 SEHNR and CDR2 FQNEAQ (reference sequence). There are 14 residues in the CDR3. The CDR3 protein is CASIKGGSTDTQYF. The CDR3, as DNA: TGTGCCAGCATCAAAGGGGGGAGCACAGATACGCAGTATTTT.

J is TRBJ2-1 and V is TRBV9; D not resolved. This CDR3 contains 16 residues. CDR1 is SGDLS and CDR2 is YYNGEE in the germline V gene. The V and J ends lost 0 bases and 7 bases respectively, with 17 bases between them. The CDR3 reads CASSVASLAVTNEQFF. CDR3 in DNA: TGTGCCAGCAGCGTAGCAAGTCTGGCAGTAACAAATGAGCAGTTCTTC.

As regards this clone: A single base separates this from a much larger clone, so it may be a read error. In nucleotides, the CDR3 is TGCGTCAGCAGCTTGGCCCGCACGGGCACTGAAGCTTTCTTT. As protein: CVSSLARTGTEAFF. The V call is TRBV5-1, the J call TRBJ1-1; D is unclear. Germline values: CDR1 SGHRS, CDR2 YFSETQ. The CDR3 is 14 residues long.

The gene calls are TRBV10-3 and TRBJ2-2, with D possibly being TRBD2 (6 bases). Germline CDR1 reads ENHRY; CDR2 reads SYGVKD. The CDR3 consists of 15 residues. V was pared by 8 bases and J by 7 bases, with 20 bases between. The CDR3 DNA follows: TGTGCCATCGCCACCTCGACTAGTTTACACGGGGAGCTGTTTTTT. Amino acid sequence: CAIATSTSLHGELFF.

The genes are TRBV5-1 and TRBJ1-3; 7 nucleotides line up with TRBD1. The CDR3 is 15 amino acids. V trimming: 5 bases; J trimming: 3 bases; junction bases outside the gene matches: 8. CDR1 is SGHRS, CDR2 YFSETQ, per germline. Written as DNA, the CDR3 is TGCGCCAGCAGGGTAGGGGGCAGTGATGGAAACACCATATATTTT. Translation gives CASRVGGSDGNTIYF. The complete variable domain, with remaining parts taken from reference TRBV5-1 and TRBJ1-3, reads KAGVTQTPRYLIKTRGQQVTLSCSPISGHRSVSWYQQTPGQGLQFLFEYFSETQRNKGNFPGRFSGRQFSNSRSEMNVSTLELGDSALYLCASRVGGSDGNTIYFGEGSWLTVV.

V and J are TRBV7-9 and TRBJ1-1, with D unclear. Germline loops: CDR1 SEHNR, CDR2 FQNEAQ (reference sequence). The V end lost 6 bases, the J end lost 5 bases, and 10 bases lay between the germline ends. This CDR3 is built from 12 residues. The DNA of the CDR3 is TGTGCCAGCAGGACCGCGGATACTGAAGCTTTCTTT. It translates to CASRTADTEAFF.

Worth noting for this clone: Other DNA sequences in this sample translate to the same CDR3. In DNA, the CDR3 is TGTGCCAGCTCACCGTCCTTGGGCACAGATACGCAGTATTTT. It is translated as CASSPSLGTDTQYF. The chain links TRBV18 to TRBJ2-3, with D uncertain. Trimming shortened V by 3 bases and J by 1 base, and 8 bases separated the two germline ends. The germline CDR1 and CDR2 sequences are KGHSH and LQKENI. CDR3 size: 14 residues.

V gene TRBV9 combines with J gene TRBJ2-3; 8 positions match TRBD2. The ends lost 3 bases at V and 0 bases at J; junction bases unmatched: 3. Germline V gene data show CDR1 as SGDLS and CDR2 as YYNGEE. The CDR3 spans 15 residues. This chain's CDR3 is CASSDSGGSTDTQYF. The CDR3 nucleotides read TGTGCCAGCAGCGACTCGGGGGGGAGCACAGATACGCAGTATTTT. Using reference TRBV9 and TRBJ2-3 for the parts outside the CDR3, the full variable domain is DSGVTQTPKHLITATGQRVTLRCSPRSGDLSVYWYQQSLDQGLQFLIQYYNGEERAKGNILERFSAQQFPDLHSELNLSSLELGDSALYFCASSDSGGSTDTQYFGPGTRLTVL.

CDR3 amino acids: CASSMDRGLYNEQFF. CDR3 nucleotide sequence: TGTGCCAGCAGCATGGACAGGGGGCTCTACAATGAGCAGTTCTTC. This rearrangement joins TRBV5-4 to TRBJ2-1; 11 positions agree with TRBD1. This CDR3 comprises 15 residues. The junction had 3 bases not matched to a gene; V was cut back by 4 bases and J by 3 bases. Germline V gene sequence: CDR1 SGHNT, CDR2 YYREEE (reference sequence).